Listed below are T cell receptor beta chains from one sample, sequenced in a study of shared clonotypes between healthy human individuals. The method was immunoSEQ multiplex PCR; TCRdb's version includes in-frame clones alone and lacks a portion of them. The table includes 450,000 to 500,000 clones, over 70% detected once. Specimen: PBMCs. All receptors come from a woman aged 40 to 50 in good health. Some clones in this sample may be carry-over from other donors' samples. The conserved cysteine and the conserved F or W are not part of the CDR3 here.

v_call: TRBV30
j_call: TRBJ2-2
cdr3_aa: AWSVVRTSGSTGELF

v_call: TRBV11-2
j_call: TRBJ2-7
cdr3_aa: ASSITGDYEQY

v_call: TRBV5-4
j_call: TRBJ2-2
cdr3_aa: ASSPGLAGANTGELF

v_call: TRBV29-1
j_call: TRBJ2-1
cdr3_aa: SPPVEQF

v_call: TRBV6-1
j_call: TRBJ1-2
cdr3_aa: ASISSPEFFGYT

v_call: TRBV28
j_call: TRBJ1-5
cdr3_aa: ASSLWGKQPQH

v_call: TRBV6-5
j_call: TRBJ1-5
cdr3_aa: ASSFDQPQH

v_call: TRBV4-2
j_call: TRBJ1-3
cdr3_aa: ASSQDRTAGNTIY

v_call: TRBV5-1
j_call: TRBJ2-3
cdr3_aa: ASSPLDSSRDTQY

v_call: TRBV10-2
j_call: TRBJ2-7
cdr3_aa: ASLRDRGPYEQY

v_call: TRBV18
j_call: TRBJ2-7
cdr3_aa: ASSPAGTSAAYEQY

v_call: TRBV11-1
j_call: TRBJ2-5
cdr3_aa: ASSLALAEETQY

v_call: TRBV7-8
j_call: TRBJ1-2
cdr3_aa: ASSSGGHYGYT

v_call: TRBV4-1
j_call: TRBJ1-2
cdr3_aa: ASSQNRFRGYT

v_call: TRBV28
j_call: TRBJ1-5
cdr3_aa: ASSLPGIYSNQPQH

v_call: TRBV7-6
j_call: TRBJ1-2
cdr3_aa: ASSFGGNYGYT

v_call: TRBV9
j_call: TRBJ2-1
cdr3_aa: ASSVGRGDEQF

v_call: TRBV7-6
j_call: -
cdr3_aa: ASSSGTSVYEQY

v_call: TRBV4-2
j_call: TRBJ1-1
cdr3_aa: ASSQDPNTEAF

v_call: TRBV5-4
j_call: TRBJ2-1
cdr3_aa: ASSLSGGSASVEQF

v_call: TRBV18
j_call: TRBJ2-7
cdr3_aa: ASSPGDRLAGGNYEQY

v_call: TRBV4-1
j_call: TRBJ1-1
cdr3_aa: ASSQSSGGQGFTEAF

v_call: TRBV10-3
j_call: TRBJ2-2
cdr3_aa: AISDPRDQATGELF

v_call: TRBV5-4
j_call: TRBJ1-4
cdr3_aa: ASSHRDTDEKLF

v_call: TRBV10-3
j_call: TRBJ2-2
cdr3_aa: AISEVGPWGANTGELF

v_call: TRBV5-5
j_call: TRBJ1-5
cdr3_aa: ASSPLKGSNQPQH

v_call: TRBV30
j_call: TRBJ2-2
cdr3_aa: ATGNTGELF

v_call: TRBV5-6
j_call: TRBJ2-7
cdr3_aa: ASSFTWGGIEQY

v_call: TRBV6-5
j_call: TRBJ2-2
cdr3_aa: ASSYRLGELF

v_call: TRBV7-9
j_call: TRBJ1-2
cdr3_aa: ASSLGGDWDGYT

v_call: TRBV2
j_call: TRBJ1-1
cdr3_aa: ASSPDSPEAF

v_call: TRBV4-3
j_call: TRBJ1-4
cdr3_aa: ASSQVLVEKLF

v_call: TRBV9
j_call: TRBJ2-1
cdr3_aa: ASTTTSGDNEQF

v_call: TRBV2
j_call: TRBJ2-2
cdr3_aa: ASSVSGSRTGELF

v_call: TRBV28
j_call: TRBJ1-4
cdr3_aa: ASSSGATNEKLF

v_call: TRBV9
j_call: TRBJ2-7
cdr3_aa: ASSVGQFKSEQY

v_call: TRBV11-2
j_call: TRBJ1-5
cdr3_aa: ASSLGSNQPQH

v_call: TRBV6-6
j_call: TRBJ1-5
cdr3_aa: ASSYSAGGAQPQH

v_call: TRBV7-2
j_call: TRBJ2-3
cdr3_aa: ASSLPLEDTQY

v_call: TRBV7-9
j_call: TRBJ1-4
cdr3_aa: ASSVVIFLRRVENEKLF

v_call: TRBV10-1
j_call: TRBJ2-7
cdr3_aa: ASSPSGYEQY

v_call: TRBV4-1
j_call: TRBJ1-5
cdr3_aa: ASSQKAGSSNQPQH

v_call: TRBV29-1
j_call: TRBJ2-7
cdr3_aa: SVRPSSYEQY

v_call: TRBV27
j_call: TRBJ1-2
cdr3_aa: ASSASAGGWGGYT

v_call: TRBV5-6
j_call: TRBJ1-2
cdr3_aa: ASSYERTYHYSYT

v_call: TRBV6-1
j_call: TRBJ2-3
cdr3_aa: ASSEAWGTSTDTQY